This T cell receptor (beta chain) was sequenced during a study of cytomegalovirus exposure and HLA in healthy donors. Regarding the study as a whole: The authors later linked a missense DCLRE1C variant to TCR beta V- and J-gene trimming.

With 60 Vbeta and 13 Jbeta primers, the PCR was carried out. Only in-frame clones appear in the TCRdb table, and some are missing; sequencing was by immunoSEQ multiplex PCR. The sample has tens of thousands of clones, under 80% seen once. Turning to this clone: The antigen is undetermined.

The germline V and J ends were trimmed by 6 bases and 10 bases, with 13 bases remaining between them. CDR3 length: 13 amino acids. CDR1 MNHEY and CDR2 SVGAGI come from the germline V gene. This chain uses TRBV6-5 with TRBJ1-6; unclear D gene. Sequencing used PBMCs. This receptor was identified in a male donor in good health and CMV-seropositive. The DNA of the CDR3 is TGTGCCAGCAGCTCACGTGGGAGGTCACCCCTCCACTTT. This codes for CASSSRGRSPLHF.